A single sample gave rise to the 19 T cell receptor beta chains below, sequenced in a study of T cell repertoires in aging, cancer and after chemotherapy. Amplification of TCR beta used genomic DNA extracted from peripheral blood. Multiplex touch-down PCR with TRB-A/B primers amplified rearranged V-D-J TRB sequences. MiXCR, run by TCRdb on the multiplex PCR reads, gives a single entry per CDR3 protein. In the table there are some 9,900 distinct CDR3 sequences, less than 30% of which are singletons. Sequences were obtained from blood. The receptor source for this set is a human donor in good health.

This clonotype was seen only a few times. V and J are TRBV15 and TRBJ2-1; TRBD2 matches 8 bases. Germline-derived CDR1 and CDR2 are LNHNV and YYDKDF (reference sequence). Unmatched junction bases numbered 6, after V lost 1 base and J lost 4 bases. The CDR3 has 16 residues. CDR3 loop: CATSRVRGLGYNEQFF. CDR3 in DNA: TGTGCCACCAGCAGAGTTCGGGGACTAGGGTACAATGAGCAGTTCTTC.

The CDR3 protein is CATLGQSTDTQYF. The CDR3 DNA sequence: TGTGCCACCTTGGGACAGAGCACAGATACGCAGTATTTT. The V and J genes are TRBV10-3 and TRBJ2-3, with 7 bases aligning to TRBD1. Looked up from germline, CDR1 is ENHRY and CDR2 is SYGVKD. This CDR3 spans 13 amino acids. V dropped 10 bases and J dropped 0; count of bases not matched to a gene: 4.

A few counts support this clonotype. The chain uses TRBV5-4 and TRBJ1-1; maybe TRBD1 (5 bases). The CDR3 extends over 17 amino acids. Trimming took off 4 bases at V and 0 bases at J, with 19 bases between the two ends. Germline V gives CDR1 SGHNT, CDR2 YYREEE (reference sequence). The DNA for the CDR3 is TGTGCCAGCAGCCCCCTGAAAGGTGGGGGACTGAACACTGAAGCTTTCTTT. It specifies CASSPLKGGGLNTEAFF.

This clonotype ranks as medium-sized. The chain uses TRBV6-1 and TRBJ1-4; a possible D gene is TRBD1 (5 bases). This CDR3 is built from 14 residues. The V gene's germline CDR1 is MNHNS and CDR2 SASEGT. V was clipped by 5 bases and J by 5 bases, with 12 bases between them. CDR3: CASSYRRPNEKLFF. In DNA, the CDR3 is TGTGCCAGCAGTTACAGGAGACCCAATGAAAAACTGTTTTTT.

V and J are TRBV10-2 and TRBJ2-1, with 8 bases aligning to TRBD2. This CDR3 comprises 16 residues. The ends lost 2 bases at V and 9 bases at J; junction bases unmatched: 12. In germline, CDR1 is WSHSY, CDR2 SAAADI. CDR3 residues: CASSEDSGKYQVEQFF. The CDR3 DNA sequence: TGCGCCAGCAGTGAGGATAGCGGGAAGTATCAGGTTGAGCAGTTCTTC.

The chain uses TRBV9 and TRBJ2-3; TRBD2 is a possible D gene (5 bases). The V gene lost 0 bases and the J gene lost 2 bases, with 10 bases spanning the gap. CDR1 and CDR2 (germline): SGDLS, YYNGEE. CDR3 length: 15 residues. CDR3 loop: CASSVEGSDTDTQYF. The CDR3 DNA sequence: TGTGCCAGCAGCGTAGAGGGTAGCGACACAGATACGCAGTATTTT.

The chain combines TRBV27 with TRBJ2-1; D remains unclear. This CDR3 has 14 residues. Germline loops: CDR1 MNHEY, CDR2 SMNVEV (reference sequence). Trimming removed 0 bases at V and 4 bases at J, with 7 bases between. CDR3 DNA: TGTGCCAGCAGTTTATCCTTGGGGTACAATGAGCAGTTCTTC. Protein product: CASSLSLGYNEQFF.

This clonotype was detected a few times. This sequence joins TRBV11-1 and TRBJ2-3; 10 bases map to TRBD1. Per the germline V gene, CDR1 is SGHAT and CDR2 is FQDESV (reference sequence). The V and J ends lost 10 bases and 4 bases, in that order; junction bases with no gene match: 11. This CDR3 has 15 amino acids. As DNA, the CDR3 is TGTGCCACCTCCCTGACAGGGGGCGCGTCAGATACGCAGTATTTT. Protein product: CATSLTGGASDTQYF.

This clonotype is labeled as medium-sized. The rearrangement links TRBV29-1 to TRBJ2-7; D is uncertain. Trimming left V 6 bases short and J 1 base short, with 19 bases between. This CDR3 comprises 15 residues. Germline V gene lookup returns CDR1 SQVTM and CDR2 ANQGSEA. CDR3: CSVDNPEAPSYEQYF. Written as DNA, the CDR3 is TGCAGCGTCGACAACCCCGAGGCGCCGTCCTACGAGCAGTACTTC.

CDR3 coding DNA: TGTGCCAGCAGCCAAAACGGGGCCCTGTACGAGCAGTACTTC. Translated, it gives CASSQNGALYEQYF. This chain joins TRBV5-8 and TRBJ2-7; tentatively, D is TRBD1 or TRBD2 (5 bases each). V was cut by 4 bases and J by 4 bases, with 15 bases left in between. Germline CDR1 is SGHTS and CDR2 is YDEGEE. The CDR3 has 14 residues.

The chain combines TRBV12-3 or TRBV12-4 with TRBJ2-5; D tentatively reads TRBD1 or TRBD2 (5 bases each). The CDR3 totals 16 residues. The V end was cut by 6 bases, the J end by 3 bases, with 20 bases between. CDR3 region: CASRPPGTAMEETQYF. The CDR3, as DNA: TGTGCCAGCAGGCCCCCCGGGACGGCAATGGAAGAGACCCAGTACTTC.

This clonotype was recorded a few times. This chain joins TRBV10-1 and TRBJ2-3; TRBD2 aligns across 11 bases. CDR1 and CDR2 (germline): WNHNN, SYGVQD (reference sequence). The CDR3 has 13 residues. V lost 8 bases to trimming and J lost 6 bases; unmatched junction nucleotides: 4. CDR3 amino acids: CASSGTSGDTQYF. The DNA for the CDR3 is TGCGCCAGCTCCGGGACTAGCGGTGATACGCAGTATTTT.

Details on this clonotype: The limits of the CDR3 on the DNA are not certain, so only TCRdb's listed CDR3 is given. The chain joins TRBV27 to TRBJ2-3; TRBD1 is taken as the D call from the table, unchecked against the DNA. CDR1 and CDR2 from the germline V gene are MNHEY and SMNVEV (reference sequence). Including both end residues, the CDR3 is 15 amino acids long. CDR3 amino acids: CASSLVGGGTDTRYF.

A few counts support this clonotype. The V gene is TRBV15, the J gene TRBJ1-5, with 10 bases matching TRBD1. Germline V gene data show CDR1 as LNHNV and CDR2 as YYDKDF (reference sequence). The CDR3 is 18 amino acids. V shed 2 bases, J shed 0 bases, and the junction held 7 bases outside the gene matches. The CDR3 region has the DNA TGTGCCACCAGCAGACTAGGACAGGGGGATTATAGCAATCAGCCCCAGCATTTT. Translated: CATSRLGQGDYSNQPQHF. The complete variable domain, with remaining parts taken from reference TRBV15 and TRBJ1-5, reads DAMVIQNPRYQVTQFGKPVTLSCSQTLNHNVMYWYQQKSSQAPKLLFHYYDKDFNNEADTPDNFQSRRPNTSFCFLDIRSPGLGDTAMYLCATSRLGQGDYSNQPQHFGDGTRLSIL.

This clonotype was observed a few times. The gene calls are TRBV11-2 and TRBJ1-2; D unresolved. Germline V gene sequence: CDR1 SGHAT, CDR2 FQNNGV. The V gene lost 0 bases and the J gene lost 4 bases, with 12 bases spanning the gap. The CDR3 is 15 amino acids. CDR3 coding DNA: TGTGCCAGCAGCTTAGAAGCTGGACGGCTCTATGGCTACACCTTC. Protein: CASSLEAGRLYGYTF.

This chain connects TRBV25-1 to TRBJ2-7; no firm D call. The V end lost 5 bases, the J end lost 2 bases, and 10 bases lay between the germline ends. This CDR3 has 13 amino acids. Germline V gene sequence: CDR1 MGHDK, CDR2 SYGVNS. The CDR3 here is CASSSPGPYEQYF. DNA of the CDR3: TGTGCCAGCAGTTCCCCTGGGCCCTACGAGCAGTACTTC.

This clonotype was recorded a few times. The rearrangement uses TRBV5-6 and TRBJ2-1; D is perhaps TRBD2 (5 bases). Germline V lookup: CDR1 SGHDT, CDR2 YYEEEE. V was pared by 0 bases and J by 9 bases, with 16 bases between. CDR3 length equals 15 residues. The CDR3 nucleotides read TGTGCCAGCAGCTTGGCGACACTAGGAATTCGTGAGCAGTTCTTC. This sequence encodes CASSLATLGIREQFF.

In its sample, this clonotype was seen a few times. The chain combines TRBV5-1 with TRBJ2-7, with TRBD2 matching over 8 bases. The CDR3 has 17 amino acids. In germline, CDR1 is SGHRS, CDR2 YFSETQ. Trimming at V came to 2 bases and at J to 4 bases, leaving 14 bases not matched to a gene. The CDR3 DNA follows: TGCGCCAGCAGCTTTTCTCGTCTAGCGGGCAGCTATTACGAGCAGTACTTC. It translates to CASSFSRLAGSYYEQYF.

This clonotype is classed as medium-sized. The rearrangement links TRBV27 to TRBJ2-7, with D tentatively TRBD2 (6 bases). The CDR3 consists of 14 residues. The ends were cut back, 5 bases at V and 2 bases at J, with 13 bases in the middle. CDR1 is MNHEY and CDR2 is SMNVEV in the germline V gene (reference sequence). In DNA form, the CDR3 reads TGTGCCAGCAGTGCTAGCGCCTCGACCTACGAGCAGTACTTC. Translated, it gives CASSASASTYEQYF.